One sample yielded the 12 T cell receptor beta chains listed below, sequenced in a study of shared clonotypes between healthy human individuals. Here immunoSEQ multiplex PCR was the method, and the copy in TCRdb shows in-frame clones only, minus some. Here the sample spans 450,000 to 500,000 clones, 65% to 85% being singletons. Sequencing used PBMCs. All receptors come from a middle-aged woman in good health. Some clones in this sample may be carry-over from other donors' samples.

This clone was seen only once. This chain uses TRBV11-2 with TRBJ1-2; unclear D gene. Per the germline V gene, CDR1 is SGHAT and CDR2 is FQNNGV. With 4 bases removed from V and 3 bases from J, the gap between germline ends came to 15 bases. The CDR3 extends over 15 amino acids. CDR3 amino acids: CASSSSGGYDYGYTF. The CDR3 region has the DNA TGTGCCAGCAGCTCAAGCGGAGGGTATGACTATGGCTACACCTTC.

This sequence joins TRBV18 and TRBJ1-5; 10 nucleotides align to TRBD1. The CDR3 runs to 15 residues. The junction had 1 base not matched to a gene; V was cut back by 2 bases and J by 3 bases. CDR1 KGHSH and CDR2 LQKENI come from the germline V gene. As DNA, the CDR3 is TGTGCCAGCTCACCAGGGACAGGGGACAATCAGCCCCAGCATTTT. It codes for CASSPGTGDNQPQHF.

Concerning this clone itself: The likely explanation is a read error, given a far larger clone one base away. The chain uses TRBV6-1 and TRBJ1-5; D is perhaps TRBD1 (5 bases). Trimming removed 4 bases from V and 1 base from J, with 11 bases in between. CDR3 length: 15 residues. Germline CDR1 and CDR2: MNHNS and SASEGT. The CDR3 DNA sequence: TGTGCCAGCAGTGGGGACGGCTGCAGCAATCAGCCCCAGCATTTT. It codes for CASSGDGCSNQPQHF.

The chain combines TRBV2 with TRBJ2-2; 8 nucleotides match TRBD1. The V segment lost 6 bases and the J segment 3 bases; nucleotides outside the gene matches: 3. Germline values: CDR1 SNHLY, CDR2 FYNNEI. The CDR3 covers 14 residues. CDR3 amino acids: CASSQGAYTGELFF. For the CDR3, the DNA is TGTGCCAGCAGCCAGGGGGCGTACACCGGGGAGCTGTTTTTT.

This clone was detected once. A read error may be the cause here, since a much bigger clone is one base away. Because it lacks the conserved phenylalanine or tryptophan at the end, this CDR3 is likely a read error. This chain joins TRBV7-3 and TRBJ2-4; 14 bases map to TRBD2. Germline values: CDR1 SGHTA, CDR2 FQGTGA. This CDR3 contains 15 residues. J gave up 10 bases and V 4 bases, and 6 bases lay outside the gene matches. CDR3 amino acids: CASSSGLAGENIQYL. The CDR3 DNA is TGTGCCAGCAGCTCGGGACTAGCGGGAGAGAATATTCAGTACTTA.

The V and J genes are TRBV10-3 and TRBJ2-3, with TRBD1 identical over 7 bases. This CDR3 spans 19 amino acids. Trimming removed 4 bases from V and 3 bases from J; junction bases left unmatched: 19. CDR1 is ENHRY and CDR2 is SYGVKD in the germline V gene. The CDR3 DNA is TGTGCCATCAGTGGGTCCGAATACACAGGGGTAGGCGGTACAGATACGCAGTATTTT. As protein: CAISGSEYTGVGGTDTQYF.

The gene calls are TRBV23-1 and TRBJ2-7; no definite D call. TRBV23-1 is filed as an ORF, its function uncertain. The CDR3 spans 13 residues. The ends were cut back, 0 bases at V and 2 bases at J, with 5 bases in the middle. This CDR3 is CASSQSWTYEQYF. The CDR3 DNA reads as TGCGCCAGCAGTCAATCCTGGACCTACGAGCAGTACTTC.

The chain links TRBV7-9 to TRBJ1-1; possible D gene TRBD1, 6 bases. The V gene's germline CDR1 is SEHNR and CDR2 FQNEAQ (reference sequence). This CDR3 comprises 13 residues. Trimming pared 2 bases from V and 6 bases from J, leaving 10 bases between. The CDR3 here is CASSLTGPPEAFF. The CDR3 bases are TGTGCCAGCAGCTTAACAGGGCCCCCTGAAGCTTTCTTT.

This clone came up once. CDR3 loop: CASSGGTDYEQYF. The DNA for the CDR3 is TGTGCCAGCTCGGGTGGGACAGACTACGAGCAGTACTTC. The J gene is TRBJ2-7, the V gene TRBV18; 7 nucleotides line up with TRBD1. CDR3 size: 13 residues. With V trimmed by 6 bases and J by 3 bases, 5 bases remained unmatched. Looked up from germline, CDR1 is KGHSH and CDR2 is LQKENI.

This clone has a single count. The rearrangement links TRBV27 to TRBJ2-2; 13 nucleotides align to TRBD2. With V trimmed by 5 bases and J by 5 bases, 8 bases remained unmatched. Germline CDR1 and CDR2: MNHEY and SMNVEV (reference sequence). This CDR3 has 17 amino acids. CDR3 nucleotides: TGTGCCAGCAGTCCCGGGACTAGCGGGATTTTAACCGGGGAGCTGTTTTTT. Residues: CASSPGTSGILTGELFF.

The CDR3 DNA follows: TGTGCCAGCAGTCCGAGGACAGGGGAAGGGACCCAGTACTTC. Its protein is CASSPRTGEGTQYF. The rearrangement joins TRBV27 to TRBJ2-5, with 9 positions matching TRBD1. Germline V gene lookup returns CDR1 MNHEY and CDR2 SMNVEV (reference sequence). The CDR3 spans 14 residues. V gave up 5 bases and J gave up 7 bases; unmatched junction bases: 8.

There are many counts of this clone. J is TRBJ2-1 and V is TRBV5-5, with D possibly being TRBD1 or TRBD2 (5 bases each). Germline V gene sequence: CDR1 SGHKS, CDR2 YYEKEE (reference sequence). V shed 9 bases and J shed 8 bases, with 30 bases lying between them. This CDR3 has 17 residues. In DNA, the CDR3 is TGTGCCACCCACTCGCGGGCTAGTCCAAGGAGAGGGGATGAGCAGTTCTTC. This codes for CATHSRASPRRGDEQFF.